The present entry profiles one T cell receptor (beta chain) with its context. Donors were grouped by their self-reported clinical history. These data belong to a study of blood T cell repertoires in COVID-19. Clones were read by immunoSEQ multiplex PCR, and TCRdb kept only the in-frame ones, dropping some. The table lists roughly 230,000 clones, just under 90% of them singletons. V was pared by 4 bases and J by 0 bases, with 16 bases between. The length of the CDR3 is 17 residues. Germline loops: CDR1 SGHTA, CDR2 FQGTGA. The sequence came from a woman under 40 with acute COVID-19. The rearrangement joins TRBV7-3 to TRBJ1-3, with D tentatively TRBD1 (6 bases). Sequencing was performed on PBMCs or T cells enriched from blood (not recorded which). The CDR3 loop reads CASSCRQADFSGNTIYF. CDR3 coding DNA: TGTGCCAGCAGCTGTCGACAGGCAGACTTCTCTGGAAACACCATATATTTT.